This TCR beta chain was profiled in a study of cytomegalovirus exposure and HLA in healthy donors. Study background: The study placed roughly four fifths of its 398 genotyped donors in the Caucasian-associated ancestry cluster. Broader study findings: According to the study, around 150 TCR beta chains were cytomegalovirus-associated. CMV serostatus was the sole immune exposure information available.

PCR involved 60 Vbeta and 13 Jbeta primers. Clones were sequenced by immunoSEQ multiplex PCR, and TCRdb holds only the in-frame ones, with some missing. Its table lists 140,000 to 150,000 clones. V gave up 0 bases and J gave up 8 bases, with 19 bases separating them. CDR1 is LGHNA, CDR2 YSLEER, per germline. The CDR3 runs to 16 residues. In regard to this clone: Its antigen is as yet unknown.

This chain links TRBV4-3 with TRBJ1-2; D is unresolved. Sequences were obtained from PBMCs. This clonotype was sampled from a male donor in good health and CMV-seronegative. CDR3 protein: CASSQEAEGIVGGYTF. The DNA for the CDR3 is TGCGCCAGCAGCCAAGAGGCAGAGGGAATAGTAGGAGGCTACACCTTC.